The TCR beta chain described here comes from a study of T cell changes during pregnancy in multiple sclerosis. The CDR3 is made up of 14 amino acids. CDR1 is SNHLY, CDR2 FYNNEI, per germline. With V trimmed by 6 bases and J by 2 bases, 7 bases remained unmatched. The table came from immunoSEQ multiplex PCR; TCRdb's copy has only in-frame clones and leaves some out. The sample has some 79,000 clones, 75% to 95% seen once. The chain joins TRBV2 to TRBJ2-7; 7 bases map to TRBD1. Material: CD4+ T cells from peripheral blood mononuclear cells, obtained in the second trimester of pregnancy. This clonotype originated in a female donor with multiple sclerosis, enrolled in a pregnancy study. This CDR3 is CASRAGTETYEQYF. CDR3 coding DNA: TGTGCCAGCAGGGCCGGGACAGAAACCTACGAGCAGTACTTC.